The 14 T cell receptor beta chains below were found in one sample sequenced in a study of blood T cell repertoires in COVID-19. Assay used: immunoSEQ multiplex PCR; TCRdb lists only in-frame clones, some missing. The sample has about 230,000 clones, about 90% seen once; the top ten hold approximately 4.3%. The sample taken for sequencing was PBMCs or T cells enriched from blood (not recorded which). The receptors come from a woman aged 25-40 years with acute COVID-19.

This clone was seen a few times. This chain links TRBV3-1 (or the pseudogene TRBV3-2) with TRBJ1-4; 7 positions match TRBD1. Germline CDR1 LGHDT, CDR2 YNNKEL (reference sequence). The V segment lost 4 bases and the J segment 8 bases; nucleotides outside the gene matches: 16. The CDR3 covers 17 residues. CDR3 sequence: CASSPVGGVTWMEKLFF. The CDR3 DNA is TGTGCCAGCAGCCCCGTAGGGGGCGTAACGTGGATGGAAAAACTGTTTTTT.

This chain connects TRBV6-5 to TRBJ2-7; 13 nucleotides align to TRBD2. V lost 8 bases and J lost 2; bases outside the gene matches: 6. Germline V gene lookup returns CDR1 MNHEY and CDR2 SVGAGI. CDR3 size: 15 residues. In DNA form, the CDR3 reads TGTGCCAGCGCCGGGACTAGCGGGGTTCCCTACGAGCAGTACTTC. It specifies CASAGTSGVPYEQYF.

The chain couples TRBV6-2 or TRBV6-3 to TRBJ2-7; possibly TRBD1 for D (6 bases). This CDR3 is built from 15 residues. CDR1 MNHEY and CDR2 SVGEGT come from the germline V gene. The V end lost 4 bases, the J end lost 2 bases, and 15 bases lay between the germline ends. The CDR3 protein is CASSFQGISAYEQYF. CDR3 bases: TGTGCCAGCAGTTTTCAGGGGATTTCGGCCTACGAGCAGTACTTC.

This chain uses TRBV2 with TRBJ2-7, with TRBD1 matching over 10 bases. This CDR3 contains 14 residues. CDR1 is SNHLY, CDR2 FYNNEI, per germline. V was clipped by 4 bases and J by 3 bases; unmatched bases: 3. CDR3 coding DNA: TGTGCCAGCAGTGGGGGACAGGGGATCTACGAGCAGTACTTC. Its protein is CASSGGQGIYEQYF.

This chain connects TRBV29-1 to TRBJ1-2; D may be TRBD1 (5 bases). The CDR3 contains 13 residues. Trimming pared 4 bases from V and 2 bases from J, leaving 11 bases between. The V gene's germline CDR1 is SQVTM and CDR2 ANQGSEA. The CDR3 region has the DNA TGCAGCGTTGGCACATCAGGGAACTATGGCTACACCTTC. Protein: CSVGTSGNYGYTF.

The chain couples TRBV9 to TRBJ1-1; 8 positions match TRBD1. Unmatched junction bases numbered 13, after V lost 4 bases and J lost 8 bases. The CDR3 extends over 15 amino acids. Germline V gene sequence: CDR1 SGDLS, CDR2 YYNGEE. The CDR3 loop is CASSPNHRGDGEAFF. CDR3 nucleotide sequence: TGTGCCAGCAGCCCCAACCACAGGGGGGACGGGGAAGCTTTCTTT. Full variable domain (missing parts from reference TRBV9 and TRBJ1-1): DSGVTQTPKHLITATGQRVTLRCSPRSGDLSVYWYQQSLDQGLQFLIQYYNGEERAKGNILERFSAQQFPDLHSELNLSSLELGDSALYFCASSPNHRGDGEAFFGQGTRLTVV.

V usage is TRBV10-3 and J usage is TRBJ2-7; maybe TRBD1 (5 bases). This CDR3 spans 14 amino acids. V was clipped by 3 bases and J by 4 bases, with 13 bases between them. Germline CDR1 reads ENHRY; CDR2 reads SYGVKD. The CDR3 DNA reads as TGTGCCATCAGTGATCAGGGATCGAGGTACGAGCAGTACTTC. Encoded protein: CAISDQGSRYEQYF.

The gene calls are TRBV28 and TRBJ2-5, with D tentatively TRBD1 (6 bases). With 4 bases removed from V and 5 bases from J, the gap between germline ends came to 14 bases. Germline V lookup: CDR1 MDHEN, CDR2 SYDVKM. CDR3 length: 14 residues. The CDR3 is CASSSISGGETQYF. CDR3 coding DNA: TGTGCCAGCAGTTCCATCTCTGGGGGCGAGACCCAGTACTTC.

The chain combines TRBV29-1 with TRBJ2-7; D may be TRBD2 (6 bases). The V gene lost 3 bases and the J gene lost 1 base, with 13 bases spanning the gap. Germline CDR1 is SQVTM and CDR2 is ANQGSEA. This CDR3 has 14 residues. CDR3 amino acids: CSVDGGTPSYEQYF. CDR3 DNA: TGCAGCGTTGATGGGGGGACCCCTTCCTACGAGCAGTACTTC.

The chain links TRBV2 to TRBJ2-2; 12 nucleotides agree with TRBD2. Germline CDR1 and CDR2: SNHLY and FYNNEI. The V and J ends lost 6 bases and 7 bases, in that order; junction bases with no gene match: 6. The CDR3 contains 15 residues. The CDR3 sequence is CASRTSGGSVGELFF. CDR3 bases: TGTGCCAGCAGGACTAGCGGGGGTTCAGTCGGGGAGCTGTTTTTT.

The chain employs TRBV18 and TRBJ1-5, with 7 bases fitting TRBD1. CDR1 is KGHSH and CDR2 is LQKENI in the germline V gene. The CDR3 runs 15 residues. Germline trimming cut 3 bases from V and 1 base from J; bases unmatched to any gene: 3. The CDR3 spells CASSPPGQSNQPQHF. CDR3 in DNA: TGTGCCAGCTCACCCCCGGGACAGAGCAATCAGCCCCAGCATTTT.

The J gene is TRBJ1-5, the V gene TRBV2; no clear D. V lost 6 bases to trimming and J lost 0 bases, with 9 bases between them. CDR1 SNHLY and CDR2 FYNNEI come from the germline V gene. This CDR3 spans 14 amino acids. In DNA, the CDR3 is TGTGCCAGCAGCGAGTCCATTAGCAATCAGCCCCAGCATTTT. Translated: CASSESISNQPQHF.

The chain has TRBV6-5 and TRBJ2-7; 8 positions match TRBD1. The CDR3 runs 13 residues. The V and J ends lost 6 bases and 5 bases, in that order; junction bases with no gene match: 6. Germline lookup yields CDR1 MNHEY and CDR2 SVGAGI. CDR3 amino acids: CASSAGGGDEQYF. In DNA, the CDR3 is TGTGCCAGCAGCGCAGGGGGCGGTGACGAGCAGTACTTC.

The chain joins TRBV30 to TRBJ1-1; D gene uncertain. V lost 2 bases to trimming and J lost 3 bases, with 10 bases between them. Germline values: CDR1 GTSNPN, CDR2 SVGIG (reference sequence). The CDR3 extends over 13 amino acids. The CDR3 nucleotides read TGTGCCTGGAGTTCTGCCAGTTACACTGAAGCTTTCTTT. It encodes CAWSSASYTEAFF.